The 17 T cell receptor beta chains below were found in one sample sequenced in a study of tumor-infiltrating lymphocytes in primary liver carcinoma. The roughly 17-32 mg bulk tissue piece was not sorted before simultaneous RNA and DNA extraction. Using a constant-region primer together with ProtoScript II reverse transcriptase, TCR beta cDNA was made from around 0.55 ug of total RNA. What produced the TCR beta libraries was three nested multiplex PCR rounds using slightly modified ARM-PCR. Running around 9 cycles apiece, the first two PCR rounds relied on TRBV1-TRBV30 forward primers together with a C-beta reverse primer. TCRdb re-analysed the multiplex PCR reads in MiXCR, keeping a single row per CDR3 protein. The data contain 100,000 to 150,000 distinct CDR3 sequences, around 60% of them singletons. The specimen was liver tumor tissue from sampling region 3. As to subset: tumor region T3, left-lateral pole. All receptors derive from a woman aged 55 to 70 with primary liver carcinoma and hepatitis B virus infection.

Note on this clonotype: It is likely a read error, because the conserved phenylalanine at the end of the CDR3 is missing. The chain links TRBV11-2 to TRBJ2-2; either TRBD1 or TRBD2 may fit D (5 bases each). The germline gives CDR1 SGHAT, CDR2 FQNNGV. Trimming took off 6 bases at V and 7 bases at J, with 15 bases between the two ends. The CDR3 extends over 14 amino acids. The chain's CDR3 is CASSSGPTGGELFY. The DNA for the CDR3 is TGTGCCAGCAGTTCGGGGCCTACAGGCGGGGAGCTGTTTTAT.

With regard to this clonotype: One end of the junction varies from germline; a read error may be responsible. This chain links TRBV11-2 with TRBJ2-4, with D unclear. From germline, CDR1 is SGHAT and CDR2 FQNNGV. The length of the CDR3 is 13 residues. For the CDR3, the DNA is TGTGCCGGCAGCATTGAATCGTTAAACATTCAGCACTTC. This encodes CAGSIESLNIQHF.

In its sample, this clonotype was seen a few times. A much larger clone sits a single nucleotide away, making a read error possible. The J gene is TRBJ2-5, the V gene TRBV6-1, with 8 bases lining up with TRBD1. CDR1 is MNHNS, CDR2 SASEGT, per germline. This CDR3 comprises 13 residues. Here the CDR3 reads CASSVNRGEIQYF. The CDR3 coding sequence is TGTGCCAGCAGTGTTAACAGGGGGGAGATCCAGTACTTC.

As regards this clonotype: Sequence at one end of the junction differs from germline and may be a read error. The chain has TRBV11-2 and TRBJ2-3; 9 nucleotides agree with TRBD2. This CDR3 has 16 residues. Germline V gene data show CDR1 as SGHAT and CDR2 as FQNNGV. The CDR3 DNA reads TGTGCCAGCAGCCTAGGACTAGCGTCTAGCCCAGATACACAGTATTTT. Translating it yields CASSLGLASSPDTQYF.

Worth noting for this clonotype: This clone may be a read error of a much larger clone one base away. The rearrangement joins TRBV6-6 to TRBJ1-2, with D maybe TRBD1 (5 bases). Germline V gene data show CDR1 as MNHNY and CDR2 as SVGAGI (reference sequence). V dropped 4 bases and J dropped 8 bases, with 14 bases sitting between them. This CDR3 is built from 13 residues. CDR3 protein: CASSFDRNGGYTF. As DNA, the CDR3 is TGTGCCAGCAGTTTCGACAGAAATGGGGGCTACACCTTC.

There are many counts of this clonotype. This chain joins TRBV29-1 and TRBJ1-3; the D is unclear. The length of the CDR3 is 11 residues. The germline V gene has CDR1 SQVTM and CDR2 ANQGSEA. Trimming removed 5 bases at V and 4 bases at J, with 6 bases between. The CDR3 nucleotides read TGCAGCGTTTATAAGGGAAACACCATATATTTT. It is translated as CSVYKGNTIYF.

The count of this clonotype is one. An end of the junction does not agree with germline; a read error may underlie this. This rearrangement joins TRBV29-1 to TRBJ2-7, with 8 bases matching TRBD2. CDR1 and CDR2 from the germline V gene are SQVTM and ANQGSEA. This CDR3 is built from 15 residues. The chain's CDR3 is CSVRGLVVNSYEQYF. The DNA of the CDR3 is TGTAGCGTCCGGGGACTAGTGGTAAACTCCTACGAGCAGTACTTC.

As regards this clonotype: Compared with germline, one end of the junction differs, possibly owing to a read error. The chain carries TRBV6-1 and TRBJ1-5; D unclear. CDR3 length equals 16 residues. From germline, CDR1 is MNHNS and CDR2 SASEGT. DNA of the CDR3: TGTGCCAGCAGTGAAAACTCCGGCCTAAGAAATCAGCCCCAGCGTTTT. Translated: CASSENSGLRNQPQRF.

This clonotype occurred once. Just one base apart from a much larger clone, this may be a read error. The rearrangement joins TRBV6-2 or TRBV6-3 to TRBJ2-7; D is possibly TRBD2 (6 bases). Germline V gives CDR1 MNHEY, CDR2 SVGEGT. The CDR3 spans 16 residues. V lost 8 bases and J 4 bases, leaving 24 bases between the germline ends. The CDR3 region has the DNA TGTGCCAGCCGGATTGGGTTGGAGGGATCCAGATACGAGCAGTACTTC. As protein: CASRIGLEGSRYEQYF.

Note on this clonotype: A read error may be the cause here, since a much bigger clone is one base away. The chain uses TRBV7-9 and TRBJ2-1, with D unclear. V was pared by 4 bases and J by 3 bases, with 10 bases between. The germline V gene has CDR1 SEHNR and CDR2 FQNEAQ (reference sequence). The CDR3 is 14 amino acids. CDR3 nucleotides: TGTGCCAGCAGCTCGAGTTACAACTACAATGAGCAGTTCTTC. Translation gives CASSSSYNYNEQFF. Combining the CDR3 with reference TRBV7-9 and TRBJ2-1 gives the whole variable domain DTGVSQNPRHKITKRGQNVTFRCDPISEHNRLYWYRQTLGQGPEFLTYFQNEAQLEKSRLLSDRFSAERPKGSFSTLEIQRTEQGDSAMYLCASSSSYNYNEQFFGPGTRLTVL.

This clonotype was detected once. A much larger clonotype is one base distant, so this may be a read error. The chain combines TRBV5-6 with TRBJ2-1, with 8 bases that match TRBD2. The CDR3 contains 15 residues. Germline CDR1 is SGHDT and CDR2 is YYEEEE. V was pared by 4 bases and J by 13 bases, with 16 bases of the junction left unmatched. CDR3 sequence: CASSTGISGKVAQFF. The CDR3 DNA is TGTGCCAGCAGCACCGGGATTAGCGGGAAGGTGGCCCAGTTCTTC.

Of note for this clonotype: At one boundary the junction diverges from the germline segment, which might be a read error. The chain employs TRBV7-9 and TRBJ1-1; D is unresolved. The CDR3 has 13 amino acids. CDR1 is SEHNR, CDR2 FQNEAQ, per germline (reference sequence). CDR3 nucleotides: TGTACCAGCAGCTTTGTGGAAAACACTGAAGCTTTCTTT. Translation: CTSSFVENTEAFF.

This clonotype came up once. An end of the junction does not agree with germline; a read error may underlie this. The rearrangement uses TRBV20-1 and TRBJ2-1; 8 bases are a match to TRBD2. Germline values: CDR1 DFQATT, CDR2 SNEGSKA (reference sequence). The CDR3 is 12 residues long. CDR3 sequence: CGACRGGDEQFF. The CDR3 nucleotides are TGCGGTGCTTGTCGGGGGGGCGATGAGCAGTTCTTC.

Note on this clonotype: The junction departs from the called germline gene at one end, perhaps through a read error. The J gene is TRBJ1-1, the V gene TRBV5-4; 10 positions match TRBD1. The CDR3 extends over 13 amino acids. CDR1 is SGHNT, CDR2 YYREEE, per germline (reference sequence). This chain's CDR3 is CASNPTGGQEVFF. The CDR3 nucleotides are TGTGCCAGCAATCCGACAGGGGGCCAGGAAGTTTTCTTT.

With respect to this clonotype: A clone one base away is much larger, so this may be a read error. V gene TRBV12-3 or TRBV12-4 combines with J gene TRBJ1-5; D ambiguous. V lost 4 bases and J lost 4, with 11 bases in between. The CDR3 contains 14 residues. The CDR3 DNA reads TGTGCCAGCAGTTGGAGACGGGCTAATCAGCCCCAGCATTTT. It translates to CASSWRRANQPQHF.

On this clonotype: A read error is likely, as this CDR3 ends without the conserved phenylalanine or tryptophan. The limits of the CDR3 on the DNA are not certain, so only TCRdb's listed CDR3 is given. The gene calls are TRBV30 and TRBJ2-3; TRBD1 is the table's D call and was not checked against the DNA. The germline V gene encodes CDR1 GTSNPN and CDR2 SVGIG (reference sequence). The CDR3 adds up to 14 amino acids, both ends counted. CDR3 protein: CAWINKNGAGGRYY.

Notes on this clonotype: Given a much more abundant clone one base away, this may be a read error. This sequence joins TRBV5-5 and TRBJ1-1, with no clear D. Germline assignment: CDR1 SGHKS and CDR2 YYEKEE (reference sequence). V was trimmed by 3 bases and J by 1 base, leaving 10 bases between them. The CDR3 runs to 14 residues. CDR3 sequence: CASSSLAGNTEAFF. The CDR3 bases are TGTGCCAGCAGCTCGCTGGCGGGGAACACTGAAGCTTTCTTT.